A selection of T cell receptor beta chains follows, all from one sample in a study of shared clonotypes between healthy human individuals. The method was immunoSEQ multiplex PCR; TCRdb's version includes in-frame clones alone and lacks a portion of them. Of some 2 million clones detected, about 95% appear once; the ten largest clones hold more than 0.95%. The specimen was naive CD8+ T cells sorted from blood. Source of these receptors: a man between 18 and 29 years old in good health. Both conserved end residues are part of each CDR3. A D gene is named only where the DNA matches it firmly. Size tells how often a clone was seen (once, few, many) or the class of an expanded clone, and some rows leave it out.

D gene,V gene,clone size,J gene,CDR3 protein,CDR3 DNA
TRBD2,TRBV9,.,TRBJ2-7,CASSVGGGGAYEQYF,TGTGCCAGCAGCGTAGGCGGCGGGGGGGCGTACGAGCAGTACTTC
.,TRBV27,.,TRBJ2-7,CASSYRDHPSYEQYF,TGTGCCAGCAGTTACCGGGACCATCCCTCCTACGAGCAGTACTTC
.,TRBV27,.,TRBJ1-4,CASRYVTSNEKLFF,TGTGCCAGCAGGTACGTCACCTCAAATGAAAAACTGTTTTTT
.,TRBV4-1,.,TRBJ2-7,CASSQPGPTPNEQYF,TGCGCCAGCAGCCAACCGGGACCTACCCCCAACGAGCAGTACTTC
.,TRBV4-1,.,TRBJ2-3,CASSPGATVDTQYF,TGCGCCAGCAGCCCCGGGGCTACCGTCGATACGCAGTATTTT
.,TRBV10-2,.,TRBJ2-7,CASSGDPSYEQYF,TGCGCCAGCAGTGGCGACCCCTCCTACGAGCAGTACTTC
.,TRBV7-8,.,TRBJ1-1,CASSLEAGLMNTEAFF,TGTGCCAGCAGCTTAGAAGCAGGGCTCATGAACACTGAAGCTTTCTTT
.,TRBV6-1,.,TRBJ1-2,CASPSGTNYGYTF,TGTGCCAGCCCGAGCGGTACTAACTATGGCTACACCTTC
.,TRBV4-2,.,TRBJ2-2,CASSQEGDGELFF,TGTGCCAGCAGCCAAGAGGGAGACGGGGAGCTGTTTTTT
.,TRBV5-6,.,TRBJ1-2,CASSSSSRDAGYTF,TGTGCCAGCAGCTCCTCAAGTAGGGACGCCGGCTACACCTTC
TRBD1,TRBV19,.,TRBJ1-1,CASSIDSWGQRNTEAFF,TGTGCCAGTAGTATAGATAGCTGGGGACAGCGGAACACTGAAGCTTTCTTT
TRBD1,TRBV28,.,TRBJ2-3,CASSLQRTGADTQYF,TGTGCCAGCAGTTTACAACGGACAGGGGCAGATACGCAGTATTTT
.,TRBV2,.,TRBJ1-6,CASSGSKEYNSPLHF,TGTGCCAGCAGTGGTTCGAAGGAGTATAATTCACCCCTCCACTTT
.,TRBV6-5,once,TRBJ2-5,CASSYSGVQETQYF,TGTGCCAGCAGTTACTCAGGGGTTCAAGAGACCCAGTACTTC